This T cell receptor beta chain was documented in a study of blood T cell repertoires in COVID-19. Germline assignment: CDR1 MDHEN and CDR2 SYDVKM. This CDR3 region has 14 residues. The ends were cut back, 1 base at V and 8 bases at J, with 12 bases in the middle. How the authors handled the data: Reference gene primers were amplified, and this amplification served to estimate nucleated cell counts. Assay: immunoSEQ multiplex PCR; the TCRdb copy retains only in-frame clones and omits some. V, J and clone size are taken as reported in that table, and D and trimming were inferred from the DNA itself. The sample consists of some 200,000 clones, 80% to 85% of them appearing once. The sample holds a few counts of this clone.

This chain joins TRBV28 and TRBJ2-1; D possibly corresponds to TRBD2 (6 bases). This sequence was found in a woman aged 60-75 years with acute or convalescent COVID-19. Sequenced sample: peripheral blood. CDR3 protein: CASSLLRGVYEQFF. The CDR3 nucleotides read TGTGCCAGCAGTTTATTGCGGGGTGTCTATGAGCAGTTCTTC.